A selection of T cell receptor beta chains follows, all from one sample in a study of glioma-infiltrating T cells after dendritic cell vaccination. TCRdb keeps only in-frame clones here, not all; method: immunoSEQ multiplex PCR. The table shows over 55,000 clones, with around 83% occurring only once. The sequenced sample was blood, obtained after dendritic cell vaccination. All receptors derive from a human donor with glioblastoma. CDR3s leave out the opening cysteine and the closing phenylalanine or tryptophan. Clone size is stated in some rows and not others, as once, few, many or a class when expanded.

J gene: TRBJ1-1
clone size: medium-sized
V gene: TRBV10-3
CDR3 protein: AINDSDLTEAF

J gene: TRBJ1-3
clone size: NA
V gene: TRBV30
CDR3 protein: AWSGGPGNTIY

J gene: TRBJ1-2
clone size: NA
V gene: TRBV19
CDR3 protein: ASSIITHRRALNYGYT

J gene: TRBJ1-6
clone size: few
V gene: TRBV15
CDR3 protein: ATRLSNSPLH

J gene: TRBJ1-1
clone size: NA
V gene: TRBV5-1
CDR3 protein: ASPLRAF

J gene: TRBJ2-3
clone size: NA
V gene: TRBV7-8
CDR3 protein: ASSWTSGGRSTDTQY

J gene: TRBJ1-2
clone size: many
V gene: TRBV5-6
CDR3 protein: ASSARGYGYT

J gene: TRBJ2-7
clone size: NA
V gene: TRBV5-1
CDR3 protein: ASSSGQGGGEQY

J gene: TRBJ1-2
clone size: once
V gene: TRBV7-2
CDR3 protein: ASSLGGGDYGYT

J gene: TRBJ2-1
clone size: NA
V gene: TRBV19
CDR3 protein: ASSTQGYNEQF

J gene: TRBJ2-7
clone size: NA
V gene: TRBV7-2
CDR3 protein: ASQWASGGVGYEQY

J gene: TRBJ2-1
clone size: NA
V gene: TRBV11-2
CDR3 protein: ASSRIRDRGLNEQF

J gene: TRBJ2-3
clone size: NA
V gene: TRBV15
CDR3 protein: ATSTSGGATDTQY

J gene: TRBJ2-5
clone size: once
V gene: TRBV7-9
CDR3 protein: ASSLNRVRETQY

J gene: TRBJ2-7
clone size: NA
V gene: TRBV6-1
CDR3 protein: ASRGAGQVAYEQY

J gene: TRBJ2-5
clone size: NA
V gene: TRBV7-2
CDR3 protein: ASSPVWGQETQY

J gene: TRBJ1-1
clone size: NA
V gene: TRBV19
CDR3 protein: ASSLAGTGVNTEAF

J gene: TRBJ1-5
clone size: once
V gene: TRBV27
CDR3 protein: ASSLRQGNQPQH

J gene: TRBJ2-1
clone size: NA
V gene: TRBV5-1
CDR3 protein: ASSLRGGGWANEQF

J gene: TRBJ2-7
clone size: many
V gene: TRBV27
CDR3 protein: ASSLGQGDYEQY

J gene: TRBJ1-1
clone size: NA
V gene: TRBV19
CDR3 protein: ASSIWSGGSFTEAF

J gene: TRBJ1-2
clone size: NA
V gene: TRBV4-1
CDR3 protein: ASSPSQFRVRGVGNYGYT

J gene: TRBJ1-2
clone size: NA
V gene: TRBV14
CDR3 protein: ASSPPGRGSVGYT

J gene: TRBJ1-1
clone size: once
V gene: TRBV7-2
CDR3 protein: ASSLVGRGGEAF

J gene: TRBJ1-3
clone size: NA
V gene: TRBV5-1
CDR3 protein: ASSLGTGQSGNTIY

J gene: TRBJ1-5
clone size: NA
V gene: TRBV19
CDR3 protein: ASSIGGYQPQH

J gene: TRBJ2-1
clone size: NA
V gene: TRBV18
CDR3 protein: ASSPTSGGLYNEQF

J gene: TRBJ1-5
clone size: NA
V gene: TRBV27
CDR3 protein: ASSEGTGSQPQH

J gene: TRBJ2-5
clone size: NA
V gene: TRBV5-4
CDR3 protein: ASSLVGGDQETQY

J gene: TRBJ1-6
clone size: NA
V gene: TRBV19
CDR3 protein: ASSISTGTGDNSPLH

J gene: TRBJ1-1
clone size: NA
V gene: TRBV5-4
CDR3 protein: ASSLGTYRNTEAF

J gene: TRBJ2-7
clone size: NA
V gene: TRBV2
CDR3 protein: ASRARVASYEQY

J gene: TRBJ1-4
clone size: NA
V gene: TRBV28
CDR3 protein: ASRGMMGRGEKLF

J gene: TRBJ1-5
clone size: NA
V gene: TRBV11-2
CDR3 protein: ASSLGVSNQPQH

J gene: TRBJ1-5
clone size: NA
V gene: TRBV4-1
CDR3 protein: ASSRGQYPSQPQH

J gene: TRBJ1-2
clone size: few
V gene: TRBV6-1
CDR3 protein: ASSEVHEGLYT

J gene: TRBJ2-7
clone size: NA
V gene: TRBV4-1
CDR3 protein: ASSQGPPAGMMDEQY